The rows below give T cell receptor beta chains drawn from one sample of a study of shared clonotypes between healthy human individuals. Clones were read by immunoSEQ multiplex PCR, and TCRdb kept only the in-frame ones, dropping some. The sample yields about 2.4 million clones, around 94% seen once. Sequencing input: naive CD4+ T cells sorted from blood. The receptors come from a young man in good health. The CDR3 runs from the conserved cysteine through the conserved F or W. D genes are given only for firm matches. Expanded clones get a size class; other rows say once, few or many, or leave the size out.

j_call: TRBJ2-3
d_call: TRBD2
v_call: TRBV7-6
clone_size: -
cdr3_aa: CASSSGTSGTTDTQYF
cdr3_nt: TGTGCCAGCAGCTCGGGGACTAGCGGGACCACAGATACGCAGTATTTT

j_call: TRBJ1-5
d_call: -
v_call: TRBV6-5
clone_size: -
cdr3_aa: CASSSRINQPQHF
cdr3_nt: TGTGCCAGCAGTTCTAGGATCAATCAGCCCCAGCATTTT

j_call: TRBJ2-3
d_call: -
v_call: TRBV7-2
clone_size: -
cdr3_aa: CASSRGGTPDTQYF
cdr3_nt: TGTGCCAGCAGCCGTGGAGGGACGCCAGATACGCAGTATTTT

j_call: TRBJ1-2
d_call: -
v_call: TRBV28
clone_size: once
cdr3_aa: CASRSGQGYGYTF
cdr3_nt: TGTGCCAGCAGGTCGGGCCAGGGGTATGGCTACACCTTC

j_call: TRBJ2-1
d_call: -
v_call: TRBV4-1
clone_size: once
cdr3_aa: CASSQVGTVYNEQFF
cdr3_nt: TGCGCCAGCAGCCAAGTGGGGACGGTGTACAATGAGCAGTTCTTC

j_call: TRBJ2-3
d_call: -
v_call: TRBV2
clone_size: -
cdr3_aa: CASSDLGKGTDTQYF
cdr3_nt: TGTGCCAGCAGTGACTTGGGCAAGGGCACAGATACGCAGTATTTT

j_call: TRBJ2-3
d_call: TRBD1
v_call: TRBV5-4
clone_size: -
cdr3_aa: CASRPGQGPSTDTQYF
cdr3_nt: TGTGCCAGCAGACCGGGACAGGGGCCTAGCACAGATACGCAGTATTTT

j_call: TRBJ2-1
d_call: TRBD2
v_call: TRBV27
clone_size: -
cdr3_aa: CASSPPASGRKRNEQFF
cdr3_nt: TGTGCCAGCAGCCCCCCCGCTAGCGGGAGGAAAAGGAATGAGCAGTTCTTC

j_call: TRBJ1-1
d_call: -
v_call: TRBV6-5
clone_size: -
cdr3_aa: CASTDRNTEAFF
cdr3_nt: TGTGCCAGCACGGACAGGAACACTGAAGCTTTCTTT

j_call: TRBJ2-2
d_call: -
v_call: TRBV18
clone_size: once
cdr3_aa: CASSPFPTGELFF
cdr3_nt: TGTGCCAGCTCACCATTTCCGACCGGGGAGCTGTTTTTT

j_call: TRBJ1-6
d_call: TRBD1
v_call: TRBV5-1
clone_size: -
cdr3_aa: CASSNRDRGRSPLHF
cdr3_nt: TGCGCCAGCAGCAACCGGGACAGGGGGAGATCACCCCTCCACTTT

j_call: TRBJ1-4
d_call: -
v_call: TRBV25-1
clone_size: -
cdr3_aa: CASSVGGEKLFF
cdr3_nt: TGTGCCAGCAGTGTTGGGGGGGAAAAACTGTTTTTT

j_call: TRBJ2-1
d_call: -
v_call: TRBV6-6
clone_size: -
cdr3_aa: CASSYPDYPYNEQFF
cdr3_nt: TGTGCCAGCAGTTACCCGGACTACCCTTACAATGAGCAGTTCTTC

j_call: TRBJ2-5
d_call: TRBD2
v_call: TRBV10-3
clone_size: -
cdr3_aa: CAISGFLAGAGETQYF
cdr3_nt: TGTGCCATCAGTGGGTTTCTAGCGGGAGCTGGGGAGACCCAGTACTTC

j_call: TRBJ2-7
d_call: -
v_call: TRBV11-2
clone_size: -
cdr3_aa: CASSFPKPHEQYF
cdr3_nt: TGTGCCAGCAGCTTCCCAAAACCCCACGAGCAGTACTTC

j_call: TRBJ1-5
d_call: TRBD1
v_call: TRBV5-4
clone_size: -
cdr3_aa: CASSAGPTPGGGQPQHF
cdr3_nt: TGTGCCAGCAGCGCCGGACCAACCCCAGGGGGCGGTCAGCCCCAGCATTTT

j_call: TRBJ1-1
d_call: -
v_call: TRBV30
clone_size: -
cdr3_aa: CAWDGLPNTEAFF
cdr3_nt: TGTGCCTGGGACGGGCTCCCGAACACTGAAGCTTTCTTT

j_call: TRBJ2-7
d_call: -
v_call: TRBV5-4
clone_size: -
cdr3_aa: CASSLADSDEQYF
cdr3_nt: TGTGCCAGCAGCTTAGCCGACAGCGACGAGCAGTACTTC

j_call: TRBJ2-1
d_call: TRBD1
v_call: TRBV15
clone_size: -
cdr3_aa: CATSGQGYEQFF
cdr3_nt: TGTGCCACCAGCGGACAGGGATATGAGCAGTTCTTC

j_call: TRBJ2-2
d_call: -
v_call: TRBV5-1
clone_size: -
cdr3_aa: CASSWTRQSETNTGELFF
cdr3_nt: TGCGCCAGCAGCTGGACGCGACAGTCCGAGACAAACACCGGGGAGCTGTTTTTT

j_call: TRBJ2-7
d_call: -
v_call: TRBV11-2
clone_size: -
cdr3_aa: CASSLPSYEQYF
cdr3_nt: TGTGCCAGCAGCTTACCCTCCTACGAGCAGTACTTC

j_call: TRBJ2-3
d_call: TRBD2
v_call: TRBV9
clone_size: -
cdr3_aa: CASSPGLAADTQYF
cdr3_nt: TGTGCCAGCAGCCCGGGACTAGCGGCAGATACGCAGTATTTT

j_call: TRBJ2-6
d_call: TRBD2
v_call: TRBV29-1
clone_size: once
cdr3_aa: CSVTGGTGANVLTF
cdr3_nt: TGCAGCGTTACGGGGGGAACCGGGGCCAACGTCCTGACTTTC

j_call: TRBJ1-2
d_call: -
v_call: TRBV15
clone_size: -
cdr3_aa: CATSRAGYYGYTF
cdr3_nt: TGTGCCACCAGCAGAGCCGGGTACTATGGCTACACCTTC

j_call: TRBJ2-3
d_call: TRBD2
v_call: TRBV2
clone_size: -
cdr3_aa: CASNLGTSSTDTQYF
cdr3_nt: TGTGCCAGCAACCTTGGGACTAGTAGCACAGATACGCAGTATTTT

j_call: TRBJ2-3
d_call: TRBD2
v_call: TRBV11-3
clone_size: -
cdr3_aa: CASSTGGTTDTQYF
cdr3_nt: TGTGCCAGCAGCACCGGGGGGACCACAGATACGCAGTATTTT

j_call: TRBJ2-2
d_call: TRBD2
v_call: TRBV7-2
clone_size: -
cdr3_aa: CASSPSGGTGELFF
cdr3_nt: TGTGCCAGCAGCCCTTCGGGGGGGACCGGGGAGCTGTTTTTT